The entry that follows covers one TCR beta chain sequence. The V and J ends lost 2 bases and 2 bases respectively, with 6 bases between them. This CDR3 has 13 residues. Germline CDR1 is MNHEY and CDR2 is SVGAGI. For CDR3 and TCR beta VDJ profiling, genomic DNA was the template used. A single record per CDR3 protein comes from TCRdb applying MiXCR to the reads. The sample lists around 170,000 distinct CDR3 sequences, 55% to 80% occurring once. This entry comes from a study of CD8+CD57+ T cells in acquired aplastic anemia. The TCR originated in a human donor in good health. Sequencing input: sorted CD4+, CD8+, or CD8+CD57+ T cells (not recorded which) from PBMCs. V usage is TRBV6-5 and J usage is TRBJ2-5; no clear D gene. The CDR3, as DNA: TGTGCCAGCAGTTACGGTATGCAAGAGACCCAGTACTTC. This translates into CASSYGMQETQYF.